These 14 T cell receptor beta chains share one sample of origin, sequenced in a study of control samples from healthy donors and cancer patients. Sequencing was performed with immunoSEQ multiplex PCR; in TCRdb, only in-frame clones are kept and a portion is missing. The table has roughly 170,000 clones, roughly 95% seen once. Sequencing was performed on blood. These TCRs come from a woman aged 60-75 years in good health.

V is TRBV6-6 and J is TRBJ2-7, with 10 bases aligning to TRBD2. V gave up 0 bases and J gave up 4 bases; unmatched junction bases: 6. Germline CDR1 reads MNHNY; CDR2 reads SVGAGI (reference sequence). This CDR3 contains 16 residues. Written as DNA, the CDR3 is TGTGCCAGCAGTTACTCAAGGCTAGCGGGGGAGTACGAGCAGTACTTC. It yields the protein CASSYSRLAGEYEQYF.

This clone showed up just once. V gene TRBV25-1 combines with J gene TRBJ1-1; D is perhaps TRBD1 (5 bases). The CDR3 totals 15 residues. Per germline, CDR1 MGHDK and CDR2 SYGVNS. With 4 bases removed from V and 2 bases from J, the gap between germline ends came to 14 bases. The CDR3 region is CASSVAGARNTEAFF. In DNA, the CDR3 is TGTGCCAGCAGTGTGGCCGGGGCCCGAAACACTGAAGCTTTCTTT.

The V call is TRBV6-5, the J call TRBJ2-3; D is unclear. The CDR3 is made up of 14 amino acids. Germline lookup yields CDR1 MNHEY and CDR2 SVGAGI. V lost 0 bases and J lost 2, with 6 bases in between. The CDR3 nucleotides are TGTGCCAGCAGTTACTCGTCTCCCACAGATACGCAGTATTTT. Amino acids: CASSYSSPTDTQYF.

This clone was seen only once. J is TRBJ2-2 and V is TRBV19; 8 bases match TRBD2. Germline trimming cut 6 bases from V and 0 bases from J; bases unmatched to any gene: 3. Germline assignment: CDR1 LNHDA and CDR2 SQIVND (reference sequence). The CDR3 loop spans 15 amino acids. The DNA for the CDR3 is TGTGCCAGTAGACCGGGGGGGTCGAACACCGGGGAGCTGTTTTTT. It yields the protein CASRPGGSNTGELFF.

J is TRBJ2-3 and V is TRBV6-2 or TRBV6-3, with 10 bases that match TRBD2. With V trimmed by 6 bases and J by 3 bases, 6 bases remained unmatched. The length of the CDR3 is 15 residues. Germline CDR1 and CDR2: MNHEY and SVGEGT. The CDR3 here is CASSSPGLATDTQYF. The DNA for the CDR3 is TGTGCCAGCAGCTCACCGGGACTAGCGACAGATACGCAGTATTTT.

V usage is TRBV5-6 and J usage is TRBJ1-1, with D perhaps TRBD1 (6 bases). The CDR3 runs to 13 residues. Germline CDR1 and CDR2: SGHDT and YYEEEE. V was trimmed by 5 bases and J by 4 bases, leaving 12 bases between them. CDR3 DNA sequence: TGTGCCAGCAGAAAACAGGGTCCCACTGAAGCTTTCTTT. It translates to CASRKQGPTEAFF.

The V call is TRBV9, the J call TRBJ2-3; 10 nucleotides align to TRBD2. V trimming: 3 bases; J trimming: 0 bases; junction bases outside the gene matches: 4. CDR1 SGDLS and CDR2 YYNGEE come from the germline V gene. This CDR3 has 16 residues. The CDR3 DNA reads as TGTGCCAGCAGCGCCCTACTAGCGGGGAGCACAGATACGCAGTATTTT. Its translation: CASSALLAGSTDTQYF.

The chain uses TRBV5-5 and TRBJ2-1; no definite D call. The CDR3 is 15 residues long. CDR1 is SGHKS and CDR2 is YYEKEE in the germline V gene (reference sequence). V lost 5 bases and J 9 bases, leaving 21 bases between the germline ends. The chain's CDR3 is CASRAPFGTDGEQFF. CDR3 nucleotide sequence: TGTGCCAGCAGAGCCCCGTTTGGTACAGACGGTGAGCAGTTCTTC.

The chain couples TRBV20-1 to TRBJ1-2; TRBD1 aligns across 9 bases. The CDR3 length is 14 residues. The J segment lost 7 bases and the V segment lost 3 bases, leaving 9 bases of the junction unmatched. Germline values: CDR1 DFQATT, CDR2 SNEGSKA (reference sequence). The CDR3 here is CSASVPGQGTGYTF. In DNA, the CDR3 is TGCAGTGCTAGTGTGCCGGGACAGGGAACTGGCTACACCTTC.

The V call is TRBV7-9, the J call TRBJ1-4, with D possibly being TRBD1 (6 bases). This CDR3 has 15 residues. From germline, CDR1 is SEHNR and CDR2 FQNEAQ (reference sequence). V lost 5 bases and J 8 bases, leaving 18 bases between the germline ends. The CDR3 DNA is TGTGCCAGCAGCGCGACACAGGGTGGAGGGGAAAAACTGTTTTTT. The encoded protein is CASSATQGGGEKLFF.

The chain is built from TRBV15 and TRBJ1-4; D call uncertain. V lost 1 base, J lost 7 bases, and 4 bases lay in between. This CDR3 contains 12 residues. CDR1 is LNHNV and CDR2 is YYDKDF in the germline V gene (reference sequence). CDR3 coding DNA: TGTGCCACCAGCAGAGTGGGTGAAAAACTGTTTTTT. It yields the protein CATSRVGEKLFF.

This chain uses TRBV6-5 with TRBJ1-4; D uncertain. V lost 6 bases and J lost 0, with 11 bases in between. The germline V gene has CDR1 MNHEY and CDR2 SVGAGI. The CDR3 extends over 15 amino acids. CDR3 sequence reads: CASRRKSATNEKLFF. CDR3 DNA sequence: TGTGCCAGCAGACGAAAAAGTGCAACTAATGAAAAACTGTTTTTT.

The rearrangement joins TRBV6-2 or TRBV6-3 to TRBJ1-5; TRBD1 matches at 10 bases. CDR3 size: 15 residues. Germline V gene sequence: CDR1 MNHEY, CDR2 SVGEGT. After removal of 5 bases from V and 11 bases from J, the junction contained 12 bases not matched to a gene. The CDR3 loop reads CASSDRDRGRAAQHF. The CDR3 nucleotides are TGTGCCAGCAGTGATCGGGACAGGGGAAGGGCGGCCCAGCATTTT.

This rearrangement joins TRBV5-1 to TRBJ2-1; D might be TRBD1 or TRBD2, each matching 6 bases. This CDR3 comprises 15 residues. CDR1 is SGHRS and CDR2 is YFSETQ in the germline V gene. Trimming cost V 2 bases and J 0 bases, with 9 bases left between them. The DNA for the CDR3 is TGCGCCAGCAGCTTAGGGGGGCGCTCCTACAATGAGCAGTTCTTC. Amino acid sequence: CASSLGGRSYNEQFF.